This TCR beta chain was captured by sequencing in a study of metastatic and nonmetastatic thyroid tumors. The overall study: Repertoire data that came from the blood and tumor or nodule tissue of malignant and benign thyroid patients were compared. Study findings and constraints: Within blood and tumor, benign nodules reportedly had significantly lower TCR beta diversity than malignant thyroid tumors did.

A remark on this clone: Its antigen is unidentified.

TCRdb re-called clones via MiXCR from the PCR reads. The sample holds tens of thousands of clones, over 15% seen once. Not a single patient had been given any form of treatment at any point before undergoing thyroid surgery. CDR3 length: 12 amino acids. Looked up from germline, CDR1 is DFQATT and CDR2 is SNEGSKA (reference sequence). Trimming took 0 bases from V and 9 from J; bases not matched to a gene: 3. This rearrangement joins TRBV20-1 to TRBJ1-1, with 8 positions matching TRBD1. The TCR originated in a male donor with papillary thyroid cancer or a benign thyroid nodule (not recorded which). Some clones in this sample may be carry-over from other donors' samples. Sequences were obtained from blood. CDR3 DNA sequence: TGCAGTGCTAGAGAAGGACAGGGTAAAGCTTTCTTT. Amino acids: CSAREGQGKAFF.